This T cell receptor beta chain emerged from a study of T cell repertoires in cytomegalovirus infection. Study at large: It was the public TCR beta signatures that indicated both CMV infection and matching HLA type. Study-wide points: Cumulative public TCR beta family frequency identified CMV carriers with the relevant HLA. Ex vivo, HLA-C-restricted CMV-specific TCR beta clonotypes prevailed over the rest of the response.

The CDR3 loop spans 15 amino acids. V was trimmed by 2 bases and J by 2 bases, leaving 10 bases between them. In germline, CDR1 is SGHVS, CDR2 FNYEAQ. One entry per CDR3 protein, called by TCRdb with MiXCR from the reads. The sample lists about 490,000 distinct CDR3 sequences, about a quarter seen once, with over 10% in the top ten. The sample holds many counts of this clonotype. Its antigen remains unknown. The V call is TRBV7-6, the J call TRBJ1-5; D unclear. The sequencing input was PBMCs. This receptor was obtained from a human donor in good health (CMV status not recorded). Some clones in this sample may be carry-over from other donors' samples. Here the CDR3 reads CASSLQSGGNQPQHF. The CDR3 nucleotides read TGTGCCAGCAGCTTACAGTCCGGGGGCAATCAGCCCCAGCATTTT.